A selection of T cell receptor beta chains follows, all from one sample in a study of naive and memory T cell subsets. MiXCR, applied by TCRdb to the UMI-ligation and nested PCR reads, yields one record per CDR3 protein. The sample carries 150,000 or so distinct CDR3 sequences, 15% to 20% recorded once. The specimen sequenced was naive CD4+ T cells from blood. The receptor set was obtained from a human donor in good health. CDR3s include the opening cysteine and the closing phenylalanine or tryptophan. Each record gives: J gene, clone size, V gene, D gene, CDR3 DNA, CDR3 protein. A D gene is named only where the DNA matches it firmly. The size of a clone is reported for some rows only, either as once, few or many, or as a class for expanded clones.

TRBJ2-4	NA	TRBV25-1	TRBD1	TGTGCCAGCAGTGGTCAGGGGGCCGGGGCCAAAAACATTCAGTACTTC	CASSGQGAGAKNIQYF
TRBJ2-2	few	TRBV27	NA	TGTGCCAGCATAAACAGGGCGTCGAACACCGGGGAGCTGTTTTTT	CASINRASNTGELFF
TRBJ2-3	few	TRBV28	NA	TGTGCCAGCAGTTTACCAGGGGCCAGGGATACGCAGTATTTT	CASSLPGARDTQYF
TRBJ1-5	once	TRBV6-5	NA	TGTGCCAGCAGTTACTCTGCGGGGGATCAGCCCCAGCATTTT	CASSYSAGDQPQHF
TRBJ1-1	NA	TRBV12-3/TRBV12-4	NA	TGTGCCAGCAGTCCCCCAACGACGACTAACACTGAAGCTTTCTTT	CASSPPTTTNTEAFF
TRBJ2-7	few	TRBV29-1	NA	TGCAGCGTTGGGGGAACGGACAAGACTTCCTCCTACGAGCAGTACTTC	CSVGGTDKTSSYEQYF
TRBJ1-6	NA	TRBV20-1	TRBD1	TGCAGTGCTCAAGACAGGGGTAATTCACCCCTCCACTTT	CSAQDRGNSPLHF
TRBJ1-1	NA	TRBV7-3	TRBD1	TGTGCCAGCAGCCCAGGGACAGGGGGCGTTACTGAAGCTTTCTTT	CASSPGTGGVTEAFF
TRBJ2-7	few	TRBV12-3/TRBV12-4	TRBD2	TGTGCCACCAGCCCACTAGCGGGAGGGTACGAGCAGTACTTC	CATSPLAGGYEQYF
TRBJ2-7	few	TRBV2	TRBD1	TGTGCCAGCAGGCCTAACAGGGGATACGAGCAGTACTTC	CASRPNRGYEQYF
TRBJ2-7	NA	TRBV28	TRBD1	TGTGCCAGCAGTGGGGACAGTCTGGGCACCTACGAGCAGTACTTC	CASSGDSLGTYEQYF
TRBJ2-1	NA	TRBV7-3	NA	TGTGCCAGCAGCTTAAACCCCGGGACCAACTACAATGAGCAGTTCTTC	CASSLNPGTNYNEQFF
TRBJ1-5	few	TRBV19	NA	TGTGCCAGTAACGGGGGGTACGGCAATCAGCCCCAGCATTTT	CASNGGYGNQPQHF
TRBJ2-7	few	TRBV9	NA	TGTGCCAGCAGCGTAGCTTTTGGAGGGCTAGGGGTCTACGAGCAGTACTTC	CASSVAFGGLGVYEQYF
TRBJ2-7	NA	TRBV20-1	NA	TGCAGTGCTAGAGTTGGTCTTACCGGCGACGAGCAGTACTTC	CSARVGLTGDEQYF
TRBJ2-7	few	TRBV18	TRBD1	TGTGCCAGCTCATCGGGACAGGCTAAACCCTACGAGCAGTACTTC	CASSSGQAKPYEQYF
TRBJ2-1	NA	TRBV12-3/TRBV12-4	NA	TGTGCCAGCAGTCCTCGAGGGAGTCAGTTCTTC	CASSPRGSQFF
TRBJ2-4	NA	TRBV6-6	TRBD2	TGTGCCAGCAGTTACTCGAGAGCGGGAGGGCCGAGCGACATTCAGTACTTC	CASSYSRAGGPSDIQYF
TRBJ2-4	NA	TRBV5-1	NA	TGCGCCAGCAGCTTGTTTCAGGGAAACATTCAGTACTTC	CASSLFQGNIQYF
TRBJ1-1	NA	TRBV6-6	TRBD1	TGTGCCAGCACCGCGGGACAGGGCGCGACTGAAGCTTTCTTT	CASTAGQGATEAFF
TRBJ2-3	NA	TRBV7-2	NA	TGTGCCAGCAGCCCTTCTTACTCGACAGATACGCAGTATTTT	CASSPSYSTDTQYF
TRBJ2-3	few	TRBV24-1	TRBD1	TGTGCCACCAGTGGGGCCCGGGACAGATATTTCCCAGATACGCAGTATTTT	CATSGARDRYFPDTQYF
TRBJ2-1	few	TRBV12-3/TRBV12-4	NA	TGTGCCAGCAGTTTAGGGCAGAATTCGGGAGCGTTCTTC	CASSLGQNSGAFF
TRBJ2-1	many	TRBV7-3	NA	TGTGCCAGCAGCTCTGGGTCATATGAGGTTGAGCAGTTCTTC	CASSSGSYEVEQFF
TRBJ2-1	NA	TRBV5-1	NA	TGCGCCAGCAGCTTGGAAGCGGCTACCTACAATGAGCAGTTCTTC	CASSLEAATYNEQFF
TRBJ2-2	once	TRBV12-3/TRBV12-4	NA	TGTGCCAGCAGTTCCTTACGACAATCTGGGGAGCTGTTTTTT	CASSSLRQSGELFF
TRBJ2-7	many	TRBV10-3	TRBD1	TGTGCCATCAGTGAGGACAGGGTTCGGTACTTC	CAISEDRVRYF
TRBJ2-3	few	TRBV11-2	NA	TGTGCCAGCACCTCCCGGGGCTCTGCAGATACGCAGTATTTT	CASTSRGSADTQYF
TRBJ2-1	few	TRBV6-5	NA	TGTGCCAGCAGTTACGACCTAGCGTTCTACAATGAGCAGTTCTTC	CASSYDLAFYNEQFF
TRBJ1-1	NA	TRBV12-3/TRBV12-4	NA	TGTGCCAGCAGTTTTAGGGGGGGCACTGAAGCTTTCTTT	CASSFRGGTEAFF
TRBJ2-1	few	TRBV12-3/TRBV12-4	TRBD2	TGTGCCATCAAAGAACGGGGGGGGGACACTAATGAGCAGTTCTTC	CAIKERGGDTNEQFF
TRBJ2-7	NA	TRBV12-5	NA	TGTGCTAGTGGCCCGGACAGGGAGGGCGAGCAGTACTTC	CASGPDREGEQYF
TRBJ1-5	NA	TRBV6-6	TRBD1	TGTGCCAGCAGACAAACCATTGCCGGGACAGGGAGCAATCAGCCCCAGCATTTT	CASRQTIAGTGSNQPQHF
TRBJ2-7	NA	TRBV20-1	NA	TGCAGTGCTAGAGAGGGAGCAGTCTACGAGCAGTACTTC	CSAREGAVYEQYF
TRBJ1-2	NA	TRBV6-5	NA	TGTGCCAGCAGTCCAGGGATTTACTATGGCTACACCTTC	CASSPGIYYGYTF
TRBJ2-5	NA	TRBV15	TRBD2	TGTGCCAGAAAGGGACTAGCGGTCCGCGAGACCCAGTACTTC	CARKGLAVRETQYF
TRBJ1-6	NA	TRBV7-2	TRBD1	TGTGCCAGCAGCCGACAGGGATTGGATTCACCCCTCCACTTT	CASSRQGLDSPLHF